Each of the 12 T cell receptor beta chains below was sequenced from the same sample in a study of CD4 T cells in relation to SARS-CoV-2 and coronaviruses. Profiling relied on immunoSEQ multiplex PCR, and the TCRdb table lists in-frame clones only, not all of them. The data hold approximately 24,000 clones, with about 75% observed a single time. Antigen specificity for these receptors is unknown. Before the COVID-19 pandemic, during about 2011-2019, CD4+ T cells were taken from unexposed donors. CD4+ T cells were isolated from the cells after 10 days of culture. The sample comprised CD4+ T cells from PBMCs, cultured in vitro. The receptor set was obtained from a human donor in good health.

V gene TRBV7-3 combines with J gene TRBJ2-2, with D perhaps TRBD1 (6 bases). Germline loops: CDR1 SGHTA, CDR2 FQGTGA. The CDR3 totals 15 residues. The V gene lost 2 bases and the J gene lost 5 bases, with 12 bases spanning the gap. This chain's CDR3 is CASSLGTQGTGELFF. CDR3 DNA sequence: TGTGCCAGCAGCTTAGGGACCCAGGGGACCGGGGAGCTGTTTTTT.

This clone was detected only a few times. The chain recombines TRBV10-1 with TRBJ1-2; possible D gene TRBD1, 6 bases. This CDR3 is 13 amino acids long. V lost 5 bases and J lost 3, with 10 bases in between. The germline CDR1 and CDR2 sequences are WNHNN and SYGVQD (reference sequence). CDR3 in amino acids: CASSPGQDYGYTF. The CDR3 nucleotides read TGCGCCAGCAGTCCGGGACAAGACTATGGCTACACCTTC.

J is TRBJ1-3 and V is TRBV9; D uncertain. This CDR3 has 13 amino acids. V dropped 7 bases and J dropped 2 bases, with 10 bases sitting between them. CDR1 and CDR2 from the germline V gene are SGDLS and YYNGEE. This CDR3 reads CASSAQPGNTIYF. DNA for the CDR3: TGTGCCAGCTCCGCACAGCCTGGAAACACCATATATTTT.

V and J are TRBV5-1 and TRBJ2-5; D gene uncertain. The CDR3 is made up of 16 amino acids. Trimming cost V 5 bases and J 1 base, with 18 bases left between them. Per the germline V gene, CDR1 is SGHRS and CDR2 is YFSETQ. CDR3 bases: TGCGCCAGCAGAGGAATGGGTAGGGCCCCCCAAGAGACCCAGTACTTC. Its translation is CASRGMGRAPQETQYF.

The chain combines TRBV25-1 with TRBJ1-2; no reliable D call. The CDR3 is 12 amino acids. Trimming removed 3 bases at V and 5 bases at J, with 7 bases between. Germline CDR1 is MGHDK and CDR2 is SYGVNS. The CDR3 loop reads CASSDRAYGYTF. CDR3 nucleotide sequence: TGTGCCAGCAGTGACCGAGCTTATGGCTACACCTTC.

The gene calls are TRBV19 and TRBJ1-1; TRBD1 might be the D (6 bases). The CDR3 is 14 amino acids. V was shortened by 7 bases and J by 1 base, with 13 bases between the two germline ends. Per germline, CDR1 LNHDA and CDR2 SQIVND (reference sequence). CDR3 loop: CASKGTLKNTEAFF. The CDR3 nucleotides read TGTGCCAGTAAAGGGACACTCAAGAACACTGAAGCTTTCTTT.

This sequence joins TRBV6-5 and TRBJ2-5; 9 bases match TRBD2. CDR1 is MNHEY and CDR2 is SVGAGI in the germline V gene. V shed 5 bases and J 5 bases; nucleotides not matched to a gene: 3. This CDR3 region has 13 residues. CDR3 amino acids: CASSPSGTETQYF. CDR3 DNA: TGTGCCAGCAGTCCTAGCGGGACGGAGACCCAGTACTTC.

CDR3 nucleotides: TGTGCCAGCAGTAGGAACAGTCGGCCCACTGAAGCTTTCTTT. Its protein product is CASSRNSRPTEAFF. This chain links TRBV6-6 with TRBJ1-1, with D hard to call. V lost 5 bases to trimming and J lost 4 bases, with 14 bases between them. The CDR3 is 14 amino acids. CDR1 and CDR2 from the germline V gene are MNHNY and SVGAGI (reference sequence).

V is TRBV27 and J is TRBJ2-7, with D perhaps matching TRBD1 (5 bases). V shed 3 bases and J shed 7 bases, with 16 bases lying between them. Germline CDR1 MNHEY, CDR2 SMNVEV (reference sequence). The CDR3 runs 14 residues. CDR3 in amino acids: CASSLRTRSGEQYF. The CDR3 DNA reads as TGTGCCAGCAGTTTGCGGACAAGGTCCGGGGAGCAGTACTTC.

This chain connects TRBV7-9 to TRBJ2-6; unclear D gene. Germline V lookup: CDR1 SEHNR, CDR2 FQNEAQ (reference sequence). V shed 6 bases and J shed 0 bases, with 6 bases lying between them. This CDR3 spans 14 amino acids. The CDR3 reads CASRRNSGANVLTF. In DNA, the CDR3 is TGTGCCAGCAGACGAAACTCTGGGGCCAACGTCCTGACTTTC. The whole variable domain, remainder taken from reference TRBV7-9 and TRBJ2-6, is DTGVSQNPRHKITKRGQNVTFRCDPISEHNRLYWYRQTLGQGPEFLTYFQNEAQLEKSRLLSDRFSAERPKGSFSTLEIQRTEQGDSAMYLCASRRNSGANVLTFGAGSRLTVL.

The CDR3 reads CASSQTSDHEQFF. The CDR3 DNA reads as TGTGCCAGCAGCCAAACTAGCGACCATGAGCAGTTCTTC. The gene calls are TRBV3-1 (or the pseudogene TRBV3-2) and TRBJ2-1, with 7 bases lining up with TRBD2. There are 13 residues in the CDR3. The V and J ends lost 2 bases and 8 bases, in that order; junction bases with no gene match: 3. The germline CDR1 and CDR2 sequences are LGHDT and YNNKEL (reference sequence).

The chain joins TRBV3-1 (or the pseudogene TRBV3-2) to TRBJ2-7; 10 bases match TRBD2. The CDR3 has 15 amino acids. After removal of 8 bases from V and 3 bases from J, the junction contained 10 bases not matched to a gene. Germline V lookup: CDR1 LGHDT, CDR2 YNNKEL (reference sequence). Written as DNA, the CDR3 is TGTGCCAGCTCAGGCTGGAGCGGGAGGGTCTACGAGCAGTACTTC. Its translation: CASSGWSGRVYEQYF.